This T cell receptor beta chain was recovered during a study of blood T cell repertoires in COVID-19 (dated by TCRdb to about 2020). Background for the entire study: Samples from collaborators originated in the United States, Italy and Spain and spanned both the acute and convalescent phases of COVID-19. Samples were obtained from the ongoing ImmuneRACE study (first 160 participants) and from 1,254 subjects provided by 6 global collaborators. HLA class I and class II types, where available, came from metadata supplied by the sample provider rather than from assay-based typing. Sample metadata almost always included a de-identified subject ID, COVID-19 status, age in years and sex. The prospective study material was composed of cDNA or gDNA derived from T cells, B-cell-depleted T cells, or PBMCs. Deeply sampled blood TCRbeta repertoires from subjects exposed to, actively infected with, or recovered from COVID-19 were included in the dataset. The repertoires were released in a freely available public database intended as a resource for research on the immune response to SARS-CoV-2. Overall study results and their limits: The quantity of clinical and demographic metadata differed by source and by participant and was supplied without curation.

Collaborating institutions collected whole blood in K2EDTA tubes following their own protocols. Collaborator samples were shipped for TCRbeta analysis as frozen whole blood, isolated PBMCs, or DNA extracted from either sample type. Worth noting for this clone: This receptor's antigen is unknown. The input lacks base qualities; no much larger clone sits a single base away.

For this chain, trimming is 1 base at the V end and 0 bases at the J end, and the number of junction bases without a gene match is 2. Its CDR3 holds 16 amino acids, cysteine through phenylalanine. Only CDR3 DNA remains: 48 bases, in frame from the first base. Taken from the germline V gene, the CDR1 and CDR2 loops are SGHVS and FNYEAQ. The immunoSEQ Assay, a bias-controlled multiplex PCR, was used to amplify TCRbeta CDR3 regions from genomic DNA. Under the source paper's analysis protocol: The number of nucleated cells in each sample was estimated from the amplification of reference gene primers within the assay. To quantify the absolute abundance of each unique TCRbeta CDR3 rearrangement, sequence reads were collapsed and filtered. For each sample, productive Simpson clonality was calculated as the square root of Simpson's diversity index over productive rearrangements. TCRdb re-hosts the immuneACCESS table, in-frame sequences only. Its copies lack some clones; in the studies checked, an unresolved V gene accounts for under half of them, and the cause for the rest is not known. From that table come the V and J calls and clone size; the DNA was used to work out D and trimming. The sample table contains about 200,000 clones; only one count was recorded for approximately 90% of them. The ten largest clones take up approximately 5.5% of the sample.

This clonotype was obtained from a middle-aged man with active or convalescent COVID-19. Here the chain combines TRBV7-6 and TRBJ2-1; 8 bases in the middle match TRBD2. The sequenced material came from peripheral blood. This receptor has the CDR3 CASSLERGSSYNEQFF. The nucleotide sequence reads as follows: TGTGCCAGCAGCTTAGAGCGGGGGAGCTCCTACAATGAGCAGTTCTTC.